This TCR beta chain is drawn from a study of blood T cell repertoires in COVID-19. Study-wide context: COVID-19 samples collected from the United States, Italy and Spain covered acute and convalescent phases.

Looked up from germline, CDR1 is MDHEN and CDR2 is SYDVKM. Trimming shortened V by 7 bases and J by 0 bases, and 13 bases separated the two germline ends. CDR3 length equals 15 residues. Profiled with immunoSEQ multiplex PCR; TCRdb holds only in-frame clones, not every one. Of about 160,000 clones detected, roughly 90% appear once; the ten largest clones hold around 7%. Cohorts were determined from participant-reported clinical history. Two negative PCRs, clearance, or symptom resolution had been documented for recovered Cohort 3 donors. What was sequenced was PBMCs or T cells enriched from blood (not recorded which). This chain joins TRBV28 and TRBJ1-5; no clear D gene. The source of this sequence is a woman aged 50 to 65 who had recovered from COVID-19. The CDR3: CASINRGSSNQPQHF. The DNA of the CDR3 is TGTGCCAGCATAAACAGAGGGTCTAGCAATCAGCCCCAGCATTTT.